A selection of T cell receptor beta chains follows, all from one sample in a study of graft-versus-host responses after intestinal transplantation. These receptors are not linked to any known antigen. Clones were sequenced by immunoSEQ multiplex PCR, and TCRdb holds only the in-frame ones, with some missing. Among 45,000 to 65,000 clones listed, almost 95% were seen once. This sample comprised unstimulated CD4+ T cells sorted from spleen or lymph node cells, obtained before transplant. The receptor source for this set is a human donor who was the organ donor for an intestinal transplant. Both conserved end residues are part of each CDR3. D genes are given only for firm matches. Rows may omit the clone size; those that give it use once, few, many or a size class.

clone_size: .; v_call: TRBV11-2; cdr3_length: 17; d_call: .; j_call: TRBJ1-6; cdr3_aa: CASSLDPGGAYNSPLHF; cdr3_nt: TGTGCCAGCAGCCTAGACCCTGGGGGTGCTTATAATTCACCCCTCCACTTT
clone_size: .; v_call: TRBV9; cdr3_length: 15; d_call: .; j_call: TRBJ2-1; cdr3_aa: CASSVVSSPNLEQFF; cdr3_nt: TGTGCCAGCAGCGTAGTATCTAGTCCAAACCTTGAGCAGTTCTTC
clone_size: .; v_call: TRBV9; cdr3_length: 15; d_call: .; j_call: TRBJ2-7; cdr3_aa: CASSGGPGVRYEQYF; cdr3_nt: TGTGCCAGCAGCGGGGGACCAGGGGTTAGGTACGAGCAGTACTTC
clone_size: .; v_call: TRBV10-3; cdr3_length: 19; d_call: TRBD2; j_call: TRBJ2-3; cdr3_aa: CAISKSSSGASRVSDTQYF; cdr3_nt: TGTGCCATCAGTAAGTCATCCAGCGGGGCGTCCCGGGTATCGGATACGCAGTATTTT
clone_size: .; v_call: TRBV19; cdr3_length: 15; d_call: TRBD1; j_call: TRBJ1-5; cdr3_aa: CASIKTGLSNQPQHF; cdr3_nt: TGTGCCAGTATAAAGACAGGGTTGAGCAATCAGCCCCAGCATTTT
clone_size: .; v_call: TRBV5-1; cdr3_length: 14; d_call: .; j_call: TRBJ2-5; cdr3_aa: CASSLGSGGETQYF; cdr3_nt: TGCGCCAGCAGCTTGGGGTCCGGGGGAGAGACCCAGTACTTC
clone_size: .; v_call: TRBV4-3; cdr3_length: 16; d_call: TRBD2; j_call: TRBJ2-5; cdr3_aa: CASSQGSGTSGETQYF; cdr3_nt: TGCGCCAGCAGCCAAGGGTCAGGGACTAGCGGGGAGACCCAGTACTTC
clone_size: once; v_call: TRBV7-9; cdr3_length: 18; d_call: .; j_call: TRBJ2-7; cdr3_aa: CASSLRGQSKGPSYEQYF; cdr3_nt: TGTGCCAGCAGCTTAAGAGGACAGTCAAAAGGCCCTTCCTACGAGCAGTACTTC
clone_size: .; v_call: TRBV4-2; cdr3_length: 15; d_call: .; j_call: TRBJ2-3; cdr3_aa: CASSQVLVGKVAQYF; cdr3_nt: TGTGCCAGCAGCCAAGTACTAGTAGGTAAAGTAGCGCAGTATTTT
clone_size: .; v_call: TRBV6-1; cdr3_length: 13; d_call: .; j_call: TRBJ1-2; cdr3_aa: CASRTDPTYGYTF; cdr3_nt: TGTGCCAGCAGGACCGACCCTACCTATGGCTACACCTTC
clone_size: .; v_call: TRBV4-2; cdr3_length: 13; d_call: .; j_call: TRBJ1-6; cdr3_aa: CASSQEVRSPLHF; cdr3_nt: TGTGCCAGCAGCCAAGAAGTAAGGTCACCCCTCCACTTT
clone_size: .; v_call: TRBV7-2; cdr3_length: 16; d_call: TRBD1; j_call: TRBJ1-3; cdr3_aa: CASSVGQGKAGNTIYF; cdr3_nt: TGTGCCAGCAGCGTCGGACAGGGAAAGGCTGGAAACACCATATATTTT
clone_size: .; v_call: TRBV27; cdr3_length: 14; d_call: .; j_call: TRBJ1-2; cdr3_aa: CASSRLTGKRGYTF; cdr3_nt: TGTGCCAGCAGTCGACTAACAGGGAAGCGAGGCTACACCTTC
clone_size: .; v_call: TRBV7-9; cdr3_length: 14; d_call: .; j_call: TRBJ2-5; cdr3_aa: CASSQTRGRETQYF; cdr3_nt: TGTGCCAGCAGCCAAACCCGGGGCAGAGAGACCCAGTACTTC
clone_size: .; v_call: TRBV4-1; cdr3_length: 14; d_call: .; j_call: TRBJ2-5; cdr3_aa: CASSQTGAKETQYF; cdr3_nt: TGCGCCAGCAGCCAGACGGGGGCGAAGGAGACCCAGTACTTC
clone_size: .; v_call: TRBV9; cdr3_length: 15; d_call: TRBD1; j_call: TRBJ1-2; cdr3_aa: CASSVEDRANYGYTF; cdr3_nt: TGTGCCAGCAGCGTAGAAGACAGGGCTAACTATGGCTACACCTTC
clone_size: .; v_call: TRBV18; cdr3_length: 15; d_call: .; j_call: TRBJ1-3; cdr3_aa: CASSPPRTFGNTIYF; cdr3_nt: TGTGCCAGCTCACCACCCCGGACATTTGGAAACACCATATATTTT
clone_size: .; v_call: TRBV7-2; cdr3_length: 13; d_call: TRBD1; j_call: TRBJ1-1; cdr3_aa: CASSRDRVYEAFF; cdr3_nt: TGTGCCAGCAGTCGGGACAGGGTTTATGAAGCTTTCTTT
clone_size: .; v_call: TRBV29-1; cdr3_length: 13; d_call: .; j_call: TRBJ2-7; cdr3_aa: CSVGTRMSYEQYF; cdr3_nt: TGCAGCGTCGGGACCCGAATGAGCTACGAGCAGTACTTC
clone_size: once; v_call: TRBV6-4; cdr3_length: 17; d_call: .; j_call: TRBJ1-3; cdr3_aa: CASSDKVSGLSGNTIYF; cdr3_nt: TGTGCCAGCAGTGACAAGGTTTCAGGATTGTCTGGAAACACCATATATTTT
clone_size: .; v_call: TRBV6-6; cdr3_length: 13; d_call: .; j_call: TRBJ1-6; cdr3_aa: CASSYRDNSPLHF; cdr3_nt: TGTGCCAGCAGTTACAGGGATAATTCACCCCTCCACTTT
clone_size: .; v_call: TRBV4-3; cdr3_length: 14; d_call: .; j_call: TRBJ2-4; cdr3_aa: CASSQETPKNIQYF; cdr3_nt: TGCGCCAGCAGCCAAGAGACTCCAAAAAACATTCAGTACTTC
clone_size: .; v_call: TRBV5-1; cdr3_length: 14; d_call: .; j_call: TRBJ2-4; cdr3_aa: CASSPTSKNYLQYF; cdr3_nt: TGCGCCAGCAGCCCCACGAGCAAGAACTATCTTCAGTACTTC
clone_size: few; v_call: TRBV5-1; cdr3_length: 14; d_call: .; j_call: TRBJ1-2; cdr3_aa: CASSLGSQDYGYTF; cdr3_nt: TGCGCCAGCAGCTTAGGGTCCCAGGACTATGGCTACACCTTC
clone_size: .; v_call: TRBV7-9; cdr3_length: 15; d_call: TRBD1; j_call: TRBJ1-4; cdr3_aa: CASSLGQGGNEKLFF; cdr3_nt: TGTGCCAGCAGCTTAGGACAGGGAGGGAATGAAAAACTGTTTTTT
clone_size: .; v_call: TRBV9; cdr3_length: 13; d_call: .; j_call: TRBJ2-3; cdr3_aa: CASSVSSSDTQYF; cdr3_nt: TGTGCCAGCAGCGTTTCTTCCTCAGATACGCAGTATTTT
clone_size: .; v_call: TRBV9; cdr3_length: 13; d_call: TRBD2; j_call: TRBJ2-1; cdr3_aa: CASTHGGASEQFF; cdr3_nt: TGTGCCAGCACCCACGGGGGGGCTAGTGAGCAGTTCTTC
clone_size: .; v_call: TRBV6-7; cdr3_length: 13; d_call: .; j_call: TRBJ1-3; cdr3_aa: CASSYAGGNTIYF; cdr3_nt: TGTGCCAGCAGTTATGCCGGGGGAAACACCATATATTTT
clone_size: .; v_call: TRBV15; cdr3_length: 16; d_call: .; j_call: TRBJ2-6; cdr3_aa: CATSPPGKPGANVLTF; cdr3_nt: TGTGCCACCAGCCCCCCCGGGAAGCCTGGGGCCAACGTCCTGACTTTC
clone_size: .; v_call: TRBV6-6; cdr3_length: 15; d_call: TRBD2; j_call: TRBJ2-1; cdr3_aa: CASSYRRREREEQFF; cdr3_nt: TGTGCCAGCAGTTATCGGCGCCGGGAGCGGGAGGAGCAGTTCTTC
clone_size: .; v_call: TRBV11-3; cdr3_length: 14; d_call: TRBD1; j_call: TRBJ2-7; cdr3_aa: CASSPGQGGGEQYF; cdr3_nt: TGTGCCAGCAGCCCCGGACAGGGGGGAGGCGAGCAGTACTTC
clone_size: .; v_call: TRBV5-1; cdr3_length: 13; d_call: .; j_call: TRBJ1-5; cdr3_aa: CASSLVGDQPQHF; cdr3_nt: TGCGCCAGCAGCTTGGTAGGAGATCAGCCCCAGCATTTT
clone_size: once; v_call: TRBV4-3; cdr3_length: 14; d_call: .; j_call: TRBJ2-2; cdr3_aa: CASSQVRRAGELFF; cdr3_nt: TGCGCCAGCAGCCAAGTTCGGCGCGCCGGGGAGCTGTTTTTT
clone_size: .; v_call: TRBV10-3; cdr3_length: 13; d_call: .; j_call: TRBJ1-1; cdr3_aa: CARKQHMNTEAFF; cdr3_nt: TGTGCCAGGAAACAGCACATGAACACTGAAGCTTTCTTT
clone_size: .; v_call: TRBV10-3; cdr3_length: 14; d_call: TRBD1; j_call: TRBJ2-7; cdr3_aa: CAISQGAQPYEQYF; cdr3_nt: TGTGCCATCAGTCAGGGGGCGCAACCCTACGAGCAGTACTTC
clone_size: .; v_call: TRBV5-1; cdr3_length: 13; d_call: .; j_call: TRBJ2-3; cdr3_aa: CASSGGRADTQYF; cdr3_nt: TGCGCCAGCAGCGGCGGTAGGGCAGATACGCAGTATTTT
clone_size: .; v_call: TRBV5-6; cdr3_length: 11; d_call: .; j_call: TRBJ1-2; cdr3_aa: CASSSGFGYTF; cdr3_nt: TGTGCCAGCAGCTCCGGGTTTGGCTACACCTTC
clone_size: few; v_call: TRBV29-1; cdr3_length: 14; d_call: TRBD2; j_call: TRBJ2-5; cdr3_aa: CSVSGGGIRETQYF; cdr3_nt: TGCAGCGTTTCGGGCGGGGGGATCCGGGAGACCCAGTACTTC
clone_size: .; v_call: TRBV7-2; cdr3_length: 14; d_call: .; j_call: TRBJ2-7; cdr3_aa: CASSLDDGSYEQYF; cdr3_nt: TGTGCCAGCAGCTTAGATGACGGCTCCTACGAGCAGTACTTC
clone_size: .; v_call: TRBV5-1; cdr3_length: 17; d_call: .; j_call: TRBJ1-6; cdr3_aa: CASSLTTYQGASSPLHF; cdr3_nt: TGCGCCAGCAGCTTGACGACATATCAGGGAGCCTCGTCACCCCTCCACTTT
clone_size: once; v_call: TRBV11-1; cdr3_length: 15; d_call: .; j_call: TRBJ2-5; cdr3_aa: CASSLEGRDEETQYF; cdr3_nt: TGTGCCAGCAGCCTAGAAGGAAGGGATGAGGAGACCCAGTACTTC
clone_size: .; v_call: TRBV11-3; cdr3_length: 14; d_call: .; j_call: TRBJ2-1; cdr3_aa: CASSLGSSYNEQFF; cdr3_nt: TGTGCCAGCAGCTTAGGGAGCTCCTACAATGAGCAGTTCTTC
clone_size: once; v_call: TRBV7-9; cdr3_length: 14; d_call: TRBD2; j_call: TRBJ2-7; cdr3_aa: CASSSSGDSYEQYF; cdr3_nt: TGTGCCAGCAGCTCTAGCGGGGACTCCTACGAGCAGTACTTC
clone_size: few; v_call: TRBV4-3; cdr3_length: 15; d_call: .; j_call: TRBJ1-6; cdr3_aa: CASSQDAVFDSPLHF; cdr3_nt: TGCGCCAGCAGCCAAGATGCTGTGTTCGATTCACCCCTCCACTTT
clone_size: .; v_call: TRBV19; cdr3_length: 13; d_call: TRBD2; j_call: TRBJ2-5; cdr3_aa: CASSSSGQETQYF; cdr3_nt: TGTGCCAGTAGCTCTAGCGGGCAAGAGACCCAGTACTTC
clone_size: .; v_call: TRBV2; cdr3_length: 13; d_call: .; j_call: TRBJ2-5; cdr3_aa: CASSGLPLGTQYF; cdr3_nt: TGTGCCAGCAGTGGACTGCCCCTGGGTACCCAGTACTTC
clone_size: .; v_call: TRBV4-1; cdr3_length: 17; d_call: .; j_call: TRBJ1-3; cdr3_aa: CASSQADRRAEGNTIYF; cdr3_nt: TGCGCCAGCAGCCAAGCGGACCGGCGGGCCGAGGGAAACACCATATATTTT
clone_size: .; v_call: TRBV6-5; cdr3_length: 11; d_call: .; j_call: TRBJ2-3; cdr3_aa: CASRGAYTQYF; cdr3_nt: TGTGCCAGCAGGGGGGCGTATACGCAGTATTTT
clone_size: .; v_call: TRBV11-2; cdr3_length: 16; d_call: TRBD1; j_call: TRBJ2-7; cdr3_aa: CASSLVKGTGGHEQYF; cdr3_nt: TGTGCCAGCAGCTTAGTTAAAGGGACAGGGGGCCACGAGCAGTACTTC
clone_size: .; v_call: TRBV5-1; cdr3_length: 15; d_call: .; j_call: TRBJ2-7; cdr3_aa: CASSLYRETSYEQYF; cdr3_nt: TGCGCCAGCAGCCTGTACAGGGAAACCTCCTACGAGCAGTACTTC
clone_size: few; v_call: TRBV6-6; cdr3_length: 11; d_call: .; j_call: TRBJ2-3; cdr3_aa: CASSYRDTQYF; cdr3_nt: TGTGCCAGCAGTTACAGGGATACGCAGTATTTT
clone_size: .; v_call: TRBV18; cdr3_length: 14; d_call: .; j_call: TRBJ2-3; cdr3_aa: CASSPLQGADTQYF; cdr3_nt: TGTGCCAGCTCCCCCCTTCAGGGAGCAGATACGCAGTATTTT
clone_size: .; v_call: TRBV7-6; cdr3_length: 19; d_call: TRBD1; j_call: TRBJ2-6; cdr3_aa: CASSNQALTGTSGANVLTF; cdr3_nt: TGTGCCAGCAGCAATCAGGCTTTGACAGGGACCTCTGGGGCCAACGTCCTGACTTTC
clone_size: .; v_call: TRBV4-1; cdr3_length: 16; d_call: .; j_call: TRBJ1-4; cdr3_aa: CASSQAFSGPNEKLFF; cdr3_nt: TGCGCCAGCAGCCAAGCCTTCTCGGGGCCTAATGAAAAACTGTTTTTT
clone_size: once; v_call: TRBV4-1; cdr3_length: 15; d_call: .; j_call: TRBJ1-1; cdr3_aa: CASSQVRQLNTEAFF; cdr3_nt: TGCGCCAGCAGCCAAGTACGACAGTTGAACACTGAAGCTTTCTTT
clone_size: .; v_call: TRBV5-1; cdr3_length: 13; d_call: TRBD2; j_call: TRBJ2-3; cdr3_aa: CASSLGGSHTQYF; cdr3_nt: TGCGCCAGCAGCCTGGGAGGGTCCCATACGCAGTATTTT
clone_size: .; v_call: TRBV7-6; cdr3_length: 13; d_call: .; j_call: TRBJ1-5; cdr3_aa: CASQGSAGQPQHF; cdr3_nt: TGTGCCAGTCAGGGGTCGGCGGGTCAGCCCCAGCATTTT
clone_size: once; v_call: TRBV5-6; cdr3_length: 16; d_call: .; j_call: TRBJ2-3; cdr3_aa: CASSYTGTASTDTQYF; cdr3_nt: TGTGCCAGCAGCTATACCGGGACGGCTAGCACAGATACGCAGTATTTT
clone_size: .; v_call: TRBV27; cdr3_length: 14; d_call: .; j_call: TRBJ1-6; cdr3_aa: CASRRREYNSPLHF; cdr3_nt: TGTGCCAGCAGACGCAGGGAGTATAATTCACCCCTCCACTTT